The T cell receptor (beta chain) described here comes from a study of shared clonotypes between healthy human individuals. The germline V and J ends were trimmed by 2 bases and 7 bases, with 14 bases remaining between them. CDR3 length: 14 residues. Germline loops: CDR1 MDHEN, CDR2 SYDVKM. The assay was immunoSEQ multiplex PCR, and TCRdb's table has in-frame clones only and misses some. The data contain under 1,100,000 clones, about 80% of them singletons. The TCR was taken from a man between 18 and 35 years old in good health. Some clones in this sample may be carry-over from other donors' samples. Sequencing was carried out using memory CD4+ T cells from PBMCs. Described subset: CD45RA-negative fraction. The chain links TRBV28 to TRBJ1-2, with D perhaps matching TRBD1 (5 bases). CDR3 sequence (DNA): TGTGCCAGCAGTTTACCCGGCAGGGTAGGTGGCTACACCTTC. Translated, it gives CASSLPGRVGGYTF.